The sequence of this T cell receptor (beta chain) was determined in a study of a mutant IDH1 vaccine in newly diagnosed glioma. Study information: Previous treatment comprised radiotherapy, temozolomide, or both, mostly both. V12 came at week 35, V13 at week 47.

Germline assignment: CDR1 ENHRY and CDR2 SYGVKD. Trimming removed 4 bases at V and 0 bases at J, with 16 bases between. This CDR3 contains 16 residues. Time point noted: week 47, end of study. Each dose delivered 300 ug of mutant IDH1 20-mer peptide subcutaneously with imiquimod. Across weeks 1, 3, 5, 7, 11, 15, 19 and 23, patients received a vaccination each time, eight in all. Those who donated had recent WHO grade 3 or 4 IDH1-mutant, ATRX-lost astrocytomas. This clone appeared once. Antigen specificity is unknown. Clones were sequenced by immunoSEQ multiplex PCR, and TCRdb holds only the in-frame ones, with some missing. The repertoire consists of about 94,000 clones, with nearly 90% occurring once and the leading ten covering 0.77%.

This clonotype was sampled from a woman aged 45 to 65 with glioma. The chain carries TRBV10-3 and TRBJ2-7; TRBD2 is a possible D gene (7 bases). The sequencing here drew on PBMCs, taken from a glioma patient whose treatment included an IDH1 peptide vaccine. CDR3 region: CAISGGGRTSSYEQYF. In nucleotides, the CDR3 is TGTGCCATCAGTGGGGGGGGGCGGACAAGCTCCTACGAGCAGTACTTC.